Listed below are T cell receptor beta chains from one sample, sequenced in a study of PD-1 blockade in mismatch repair-deficient tumors. Here immunoSEQ multiplex PCR was the method, and the copy in TCRdb shows in-frame clones only, minus some. The top ten hold about 12% of the sample, which has some 120,000 clones, roughly 90% seen once. This specimen was peripheral blood, taken 70 to 73 weeks after starting pembrolizumab. These receptors all stem from an adult with mismatch repair-deficient cancer. The CDR3 runs from the conserved cysteine through the conserved F or W. Each record gives: D gene, clone size, J gene, V gene, CDR3 protein, CDR3 DNA. A D gene is named only where the DNA matches it firmly. Expanded clones are given a class, and other clones once, few, many or no size at all.

>NA|NA|TRBJ2-7|TRBV13
CASSSLLYEQYF
TGTGCCAGCAGCTCGCTTCTTTACGAGCAGTACTTC
>NA|NA|TRBJ2-7|TRBV11-2
CASSLNYEQYF
TGTGCCAGCAGCTTGAACTACGAGCAGTACTTC
>NA|once|TRBJ2-7|TRBV5-1
CASSGTPSSYEQYF
TGTGCCAGCAGCGGGACACCAAGCTCCTACGAGCAGTACTTC
>TRBD2|NA|TRBJ2-7|TRBV11-2
CASSPPGLAGYEQYF
TGTGCCAGCAGCCCTCCGGGACTAGCAGGATACGAGCAGTACTTC
>NA|NA|TRBJ2-7|TRBV30
CAWSARQGLGQYF
TGTGCCTGGAGTGCCCGACAGGGACTGGGGCAGTACTTC
>NA|NA|TRBJ2-1|TRBV11-2
CASSLRTSSPQDEQFF
TGTGCCAGCAGCTTACGAACTAGCAGCCCCCAGGATGAGCAGTTCTTC
>TRBD1|NA|TRBJ1-4|TRBV5-1
CASSLASGGPNEKLFF
TGCGCCAGCAGCTTGGCCTCAGGGGGGCCCAATGAAAAACTGTTTTTT
>NA|NA|TRBJ1-5|TRBV19
CASSIKSGYSNQPQHF
TGTGCCAGTAGTATTAAGTCTGGCTATAGCAATCAGCCCCAGCATTTT
>TRBD1|NA|TRBJ2-1|TRBV28
CASRSGYRGNEQFF
TGTGCCAGCAGGAGCGGCTACAGGGGCAATGAGCAGTTCTTC
>NA|NA|TRBJ2-7|TRBV4-1
CASSPLRAAAYEQYF
TGCGCCAGCAGCCCTCTCCGAGCGGCGGCCTACGAGCAGTACTTC
>NA|NA|TRBJ2-7|TRBV29-1
CSVEWFLQTKIPYEQYF
TGCAGCGTTGAATGGTTTTTACAGACCAAGATTCCCTACGAGCAGTACTTC
>NA|NA|TRBJ2-7|TRBV11-2
CASSLEVNPGRDSYEQYF
TGTGCCAGCAGCTTAGAGGTGAATCCGGGGCGGGACTCCTACGAGCAGTACTTC
>NA|few|TRBJ1-2|TRBV30
CAWTLLGISGYTF
TGTGCCTGGACTTTACTAGGCATCTCGGGCTACACCTTC
>NA|once|TRBJ2-1|TRBV23-1
CASSQSQQGWSYNEQFF
TGCGCCAGCAGTCAATCGCAGCAGGGGTGGTCCTACAATGAGCAGTTCTTC
>NA|NA|TRBJ1-3|TRBV29-1
CSVEGVHVGGSGNTIYF
TGCAGCGTTGAAGGGGTACACGTGGGGGGCTCTGGAAACACCATATATTTT
>NA|NA|TRBJ2-3|TRBV7-6
CASSPGDTGTDTQYF
TGTGCCAGCAGCCCCGGGGACACGGGCACAGATACGCAGTATTTT
>NA|many|TRBJ2-7|TRBV4-1
CASSLGRDGAYEQYF
TGCGCCAGCAGCTTAGGCCGGGACGGAGCCTACGAGCAGTACTTC
>TRBD1|NA|TRBJ2-7|TRBV28
CASTWTGDSYEQYF
TGTGCCAGCACTTGGACAGGGGATTCCTACGAGCAGTACTTC
>NA|NA|TRBJ2-5|TRBV14
CASSQETFDLEETQYF
TGTGCCAGCAGCCAAGAGACGTTCGACTTGGAAGAGACCCAGTACTTC
>TRBD2|NA|TRBJ2-7|TRBV11-2
CASRSTSGSFNYEQYF
TGTGCCAGCAGATCGACTAGCGGGAGTTTTAACTACGAGCAGTACTTC
>TRBD1|NA|TRBJ2-1|TRBV27
CASRWTGSYNEQFF
TGTGCCAGCAGGTGGACAGGTTCCTACAATGAGCAGTTCTTC
>TRBD2|NA|TRBJ2-1|TRBV7-9
CASSLGPSGYNEQFF
TGTGCCAGCAGCTTGGGGCCTAGCGGTTACAATGAGCAGTTCTTC